This T cell receptor (beta chain) was obtained from a study of T cell responses to AZD1222 COVID-19 vaccine. The CDR3 totals 12 residues. The V gene lost 7 bases and the J gene lost 5 bases, with 10 bases spanning the gap. Germline V lookup: CDR1 SEHNR, CDR2 FQNEAQ (reference sequence). Clones were sequenced by immunoSEQ multiplex PCR, and TCRdb holds only the in-frame ones, with some missing. The sample lists approximately 150,000 clones, about 90% occurring once. The chain links TRBV7-9 to TRBJ2-3; possible D gene TRBD2, 6 bases. The TCR was taken from an adult in good health. The material sequenced was peripheral blood, taken on day 0 of AZD1222 vaccination. As DNA, the CDR3 is TGTGCCAGCACTTTTAGCGGAGATACGCAGTATTTT. Translating gives CASTFSGDTQYF.